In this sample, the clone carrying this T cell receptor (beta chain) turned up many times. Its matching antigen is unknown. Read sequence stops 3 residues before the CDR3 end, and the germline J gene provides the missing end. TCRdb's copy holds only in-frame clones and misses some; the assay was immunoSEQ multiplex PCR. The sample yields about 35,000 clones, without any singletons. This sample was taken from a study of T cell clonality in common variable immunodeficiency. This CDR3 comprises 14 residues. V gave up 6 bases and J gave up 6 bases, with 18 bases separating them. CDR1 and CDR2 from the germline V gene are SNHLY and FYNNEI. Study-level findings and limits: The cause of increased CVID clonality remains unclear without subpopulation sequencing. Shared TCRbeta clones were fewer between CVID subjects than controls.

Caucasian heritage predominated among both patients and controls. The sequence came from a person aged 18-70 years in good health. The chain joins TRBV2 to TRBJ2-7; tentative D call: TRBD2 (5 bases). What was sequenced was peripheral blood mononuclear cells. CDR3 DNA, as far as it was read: TGTGCCAGCAGAGACCGGGGTTCAGGTGGCGAG. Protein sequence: CASRDRGSGGE. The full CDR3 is CASRDRGSGGEQYF.